One and the same sample provided the 14 T cell receptor beta chains below, sequenced in a study of early T cells in non-severe SARS-CoV-2 infection. MiXCR, applied by TCRdb to the 5' RACE reads, yields one record per CDR3 protein. The repertoire holds around 64,000 distinct CDR3 sequences, with 12% as singletons. The specimen was whole blood. The receptors derive from an adult who was a healthcare worker with PCR-confirmed SARS-CoV-2 infection or an uninfected control (not recorded which).

This clonotype has ten or more counts. This rearrangement joins TRBV30 to TRBJ1-6, with no clear D. Looked up from germline, CDR1 is GTSNPN and CDR2 is SVGIG (reference sequence). The CDR3 runs 16 residues. V was pared by 2 bases and J by 0 bases, with 11 bases between. CDR3 sequence (DNA): TGTGCCTGGAGTAGGAACAGCCTCTCCTATAATTCACCCCTCCACTTT. Translating gives CAWSRNSLSYNSPLHF.

In its sample, this clonotype was seen many times. The chain is built from TRBV29-1 and TRBJ1-2, with a tentative D call TRBD1 (6 bases). Germline loops: CDR1 SQVTM, CDR2 ANQGSEA. The ends were cut back, 1 base at V and 5 bases at J, with 17 bases in the middle. The CDR3 totals 15 residues. The CDR3 sequence: CSVEGPSGARYGYTF. CDR3 DNA: TGCAGCGTTGAAGGTCCCTCGGGGGCAAGATATGGCTACACCTTC.

This chain joins TRBV29-1 and TRBJ2-2; the match to TRBD1 covers 8 bases. Germline CDR1 is SQVTM and CDR2 is ANQGSEA. Trimming took 6 bases from V and 4 from J; bases not matched to a gene: 4. CDR3 length: 13 residues. This CDR3 is CSVDRDGTGELFF. The CDR3 DNA sequence: TGCAGCGTGGACAGGGATGGCACCGGGGAGCTGTTTTTT.

This clonotype was counted ten times or more. This chain links TRBV7-6 with TRBJ2-7; a possible D gene is TRBD1 (6 bases). Trimming cost V 0 bases and J 6 bases, with 15 bases left between them. The germline CDR1 and CDR2 sequences are SGHVS and FNYEAQ. This CDR3 comprises 15 residues. CDR3 bases: TGTGCCAGCAGCTTAGCGGGACATGATGGGGGCGAGCAGTACTTC. It is translated as CASSLAGHDGGEQYF.

In its sample, this clonotype was seen many times. The chain combines TRBV2 with TRBJ2-3, with 9 bases identical to TRBD1. Germline CDR1 and CDR2: SNHLY and FYNNEI. J was trimmed by 5 bases and V by 4 bases; bases with no gene match: 4. The CDR3 runs 14 residues. CDR3 bases: TGTGCCAGCAGTGGACAGGGGGAGGGAGATACGCAGTATTTT. Protein product: CASSGQGEGDTQYF.

This clonotype occurred many times. V gene TRBV29-1 combines with J gene TRBJ2-5, with 7 bases fitting TRBD1. After removal of 7 bases from V and 1 base from J, the junction contained 9 bases not matched to a gene. Germline-derived CDR1 and CDR2 are SQVTM and ANQGSEA. The CDR3 contains 14 residues. CDR3 bases: TGCAGCGCTCAAGCCGGGACAGCCCAAGAGACCCAGTACTTC. Protein sequence: CSAQAGTAQETQYF.

This clonotype has ten or more counts. The rearrangement links TRBV7-9 to TRBJ2-5, with 8 positions matching TRBD1. Germline loops: CDR1 SEHNR, CDR2 FQNEAQ (reference sequence). The ends lost 3 bases at V and 3 bases at J; junction bases unmatched: 3. The length of the CDR3 is 14 residues. The CDR3: CASSFRGRKETQYF. CDR3 DNA: TGTGCCAGCAGCTTCAGGGGGCGAAAAGAGACCCAGTACTTC. Full variable domain (rest looked up from reference TRBV7-9 and TRBJ2-5): DTGVSQNPRHKITKRGQNVTFRCDPISEHNRLYWYRQTLGQGPEFLTYFQNEAQLEKSRLLSDRFSAERPKGSFSTLEIQRTEQGDSAMYLCASSFRGRKETQYFGPGTRLLVL.

This clonotype came up many times. This rearrangement joins TRBV6-5 to TRBJ2-4; D unresolved. The CDR3 sequence is 13 residues long. V was cut by 4 bases and J by 4 bases, with 8 bases left in between. Germline V gene sequence: CDR1 MNHEY, CDR2 SVGAGI. Here the CDR3 reads CASSFNRKNIQYF. The DNA for the CDR3 is TGTGCCAGCAGTTTTAACCGGAAAAACATTCAGTACTTC.

This clonotype was observed at least ten times. This chain connects TRBV5-5 to TRBJ1-1; possibly TRBD1 for D (6 bases). The V gene lost 2 bases and the J gene lost 7 bases, with 18 bases spanning the gap. This CDR3 is built from 15 residues. Per the germline V gene, CDR1 is SGHKS and CDR2 is YYEKEE (reference sequence). CDR3: CASSFPRAGGGEAFF. CDR3 sequence (DNA): TGTGCCAGCAGCTTCCCGCGAGCGGGGGGCGGTGAAGCTTTCTTT. The variable domain in full, completed from reference TRBV5-5 and TRBJ1-1, reads DAGVTQSPTHLIKTRGQQVTLRCSPISGHKSVSWYQQVLGQGPQFIFQYYEKEERGRGNFPDRFSARQFPNYSSELNVNALLLGDSALYLCASSFPRAGGGEAFFGQGTRLTVV.

In its sample, this clonotype was seen a few times. The chain carries TRBV7-9 and TRBJ2-1; 15 bases agree with TRBD2. Germline V gene sequence: CDR1 SEHNR, CDR2 FQNEAQ (reference sequence). The junction had 9 bases not matched to a gene; V was cut back by 6 bases and J by 0 bases. The CDR3 covers 19 residues. The CDR3 sequence: CASSEPGLAGGSSYNEQFF. The CDR3 region has the DNA TGTGCCAGCAGTGAACCGGGACTAGCGGGAGGTAGCTCCTACAATGAGCAGTTCTTC. The full variable domain, in which reference TRBV7-9 and TRBJ2-1 provide the parts outside the CDR3, is DTGVSQNPRHKITKRGQNVTFRCDPISEHNRLYWYRQTLGQGPEFLTYFQNEAQLEKSRLLSDRFSAERPKGSFSTLEIQRTEQGDSAMYLCASSEPGLAGGSSYNEQFFGPGTRLTVL.

The chain combines TRBV7-3 with TRBJ2-2; the D is unclear. This CDR3 comprises 15 residues. Trimming stripped 1 base from V and 7 bases from J, with 13 bases between. Germline V CDR1 and CDR2: SGHTA, FQGTGA. The CDR3 region has the DNA TGTGCCAGCAGCTTAAACCCGGGCGACGGCGGGGAGCTGTTTTTT. Translation: CASSLNPGDGGELFF. Full variable domain (remainder filled in from reference TRBV7-3 and TRBJ2-2): GAGVSQTPSNKVTEKGKYVELRCDPISGHTALYWYRQSLGQGPEFLIYFQGTGAADDSGLPNDRFFAVRPEGSVSTLKIQRTERGDSAVYLCASSLNPGDGGELFFGEGSRLTVL.

The chain carries TRBV6-6 and TRBJ2-6; D unresolved. The length of the CDR3 is 17 residues. Trimming removed 0 bases from V and 2 bases from J, with 11 bases in between. CDR1 MNHNY and CDR2 SVGAGI come from the germline V gene (reference sequence). The CDR3 DNA is TGTGCCAGCAGTTACTCGAAAGGGTTTGCTGGGGCCAACGTCCTGACTTTC. Translating it yields CASSYSKGFAGANVLTF.

The chain couples TRBV27 to TRBJ1-6, with 8 bases that match TRBD1. After removal of 3 bases from V and 10 bases from J, the junction contained 11 bases not matched to a gene. The CDR3 covers 16 residues. From germline, CDR1 is MNHEY and CDR2 SMNVEV (reference sequence). CDR3 residues: CASSFASTGVGSPLHF. The CDR3 nucleotides are TGTGCCAGCAGTTTCGCCTCGACAGGGGTTGGATCACCCCTCCACTTT.

In its sample, this clonotype was seen many times. The V call is TRBV20-1, the J call TRBJ1-1; D may be TRBD1 (5 bases). Germline CDR1 is DFQATT and CDR2 is SNEGSKA (reference sequence). The V gene lost 3 bases and the J gene lost 5 bases, with 13 bases spanning the gap. The CDR3 covers 13 residues. CDR3 bases: TGCAGTGCTAGGGGTGGGGCTCGTACTGAAGCTTTCTTT. This codes for CSARGGARTEAFF.